This record looks at one T cell receptor (beta chain) sequence and its context. Its target is unknown. These data belong to a study of T cells in Graves' hyperthyroidism and ophthalmopathy. Criteria for exclusion of patients were uncontrolled infection, other autoimmune disease, pregnancy or lactation. The PBMCs had their origin in about 9.7 ml of fresh peripheral blood. Researchers took RNA transcripts and amplified the TCR beta CDR3 regions from them. First-round RT-PCR of the TCR CDR3 relied on the HTBI primer set. TCRdb ran MiXCR on the multiplex PCR reads and lists one entry per CDR3 protein. Of about 360,000 distinct CDR3 sequences in the sample, 20% to 25% were seen once. Overall study findings and caveats: For ophthalmopathy, model prediction preceded onset by a median roughly 6.2 months.

This receptor was obtained from a man aged 45-65 years with Graves' hyperthyroidism. Sequenced input: blood.

CDR3 in amino acids: CASSSLPSSYNEQFF. The CDR3 region has the DNA TGTGCCAGCAGCTCCCTCCCTAGCTCCTACAATGAGCAGTTCTTC. The V call is TRBV7-9, the J call TRBJ2-1, with D uncertain. V was trimmed by 4 bases and J by 0 bases, leaving 10 bases between them. Per germline, CDR1 SEHNR and CDR2 FQNEAQ (reference sequence). The CDR3 spans 15 residues. Variable domain in full (rest from reference TRBV7-9 and TRBJ2-1): DTGVSQNPRHKITKRGQNVTFRCDPISEHNRLYWYRQTLGQGPEFLTYFQNEAQLEKSRLLSDRFSAERPKGSFSTLEIQRTEQGDSAMYLCASSSLPSSYNEQFFGPGTRLTVL.